The rows below give T cell receptor beta chains drawn from one sample of a study of T cells after yellow fever vaccination. TCRdb reanalysed the 5' RACE reads using MiXCR and keeps one entry per CDR3 protein. The table shows about 400,000 distinct CDR3 sequences, with roughly 6.1% occurring only once. The sample here was PBMCs, taken 5 days after the yellow fever booster vaccination. These receptor sequences come from a man aged 25-45 years who received the YFV17D yellow fever vaccine. Both conserved end residues are part of each CDR3.

TRBV6-1 10 CACMRDEQFF
TRBV15 13 CATSRDLRDTQYF
TRBV28 13 CASSLGAQETLYF
TRBV20-1 16 CSARDMRQGVATPLHF
TRBV19 17 CASSSRRLAGNTDTQYF
TRBV20-1 14 CSARVGRANTEAFF
TRBV12-3/TRBV12-4 15 CASRTLGQGAETQYF
TRBV6-2/TRBV6-3 14 CASSYSDPKDTQYF
TRBV20-1 11 CSARDSTAQYF
TRBV24-1 14 CATSDFRSDQPQHF
TRBV10-3 15 CAISNGTARAYEQYF
TRBV3-1 19 CASSQDPATIHRSQGEQYF
TRBV2 15 CASSSRTSAYNEQFF
TRBV19 14 CAVGGSGAQETQYF
TRBV20-1 15 CSASGVKVTAYEQYF
TRBV7-9 16 CASSFSAGVNTGELFF
TRBV10-2 13 CASTADRTGELFF
TRBV6-4 13 CASSDGRGDTQYF
TRBV10-1 15 CASSFGPTNTGELFF
TRBV5-1 14 CASRWDGGTDTQYF
TRBV6-6 11 CASSKEVEQYF
TRBV7-2 12 CASSRDRNEQYF
TRBV15 15 CATSRDPSGMETQYF
TRBV7-8 16 CASSTAGTIFPGELFF
TRBV20-1 13 CSARTFLSYEQYF
TRBV5-6 18 CASSLLKLAGRAAYEQYF
TRBV7-9 13 CASTEAGYETQYF
TRBV2 13 CASTGVHSYEQYF
TRBV3-1 15 CASSPRTSGSSEQFF
TRBV4-3 14 CASSPGGARGGYTF
TRBV7-9 16 CASSDGGSATNEKLFF
TRBV7-9 15 CASSSPGQGDETQYF
TRBV7-9 15 CASSYTGDRSYEQYF
TRBV6-1 14 CASRSDRGRYEQYF
TRBV15 17 CATSRDLRETGTLPQHF
TRBV10-3 12 CASGRPSYEQYF
TRBV5-1 14 CASSSGTGGQPQHF
TRBV6-1 14 CASSEAGVKDTQYF
TRBV3-1 13 CASSQSRNTEQYF
TRBV20-1 13 CSAREELGAGAFF
TRBV20-1 14 CSARDGLIPYEQYF
TRBV7-9 15 CASSLSRGKQETQYF
TRBV4-3 19 CASSLPRGGGAGAVAEQFF
TRBV9 13 CASSAAGDSKQYF
TRBV12-3/TRBV12-4 14 CASSASGSGETQYF
TRBV7-2 17 CASSTRTSVSRTGELFF
TRBV15 15 CPTSRARGATETQYF
TRBV28 11 CASRTYNEQFF
TRBV20-1 16 CCAIGPRGYGQETQYF
TRBV6-5 12 CASSYAGGGYTF
TRBV7-7 13 CASSAAPLDPQYF
TRBV7-9 12 CGSGGPSYEQYF
TRBV6-2/TRBV6-3 13 CASSWLEPHEQFF
TRBV9 16 CASSVSGTSGINEQFF
TRBV25-1 14 CASSDLGYNTEAFF